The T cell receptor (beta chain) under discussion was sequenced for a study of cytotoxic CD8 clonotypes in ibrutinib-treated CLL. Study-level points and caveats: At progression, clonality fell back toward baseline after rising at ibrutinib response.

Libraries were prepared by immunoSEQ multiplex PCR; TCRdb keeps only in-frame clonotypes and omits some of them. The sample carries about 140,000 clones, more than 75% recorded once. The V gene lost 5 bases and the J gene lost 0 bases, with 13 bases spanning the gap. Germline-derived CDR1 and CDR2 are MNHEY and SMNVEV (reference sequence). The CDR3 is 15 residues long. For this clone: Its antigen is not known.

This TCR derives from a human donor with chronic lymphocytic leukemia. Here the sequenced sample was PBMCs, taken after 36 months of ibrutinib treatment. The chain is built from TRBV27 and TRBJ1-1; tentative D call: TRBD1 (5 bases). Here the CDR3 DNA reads TGTGCCAGCAGTAGAACGGGACTCTTGAACACTGAAGCTTTCTTT. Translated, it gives CASSRTGLLNTEAFF.